This TCR beta chain appears in the sequencing data of a study of T cells in Graves' hyperthyroidism and ophthalmopathy. Overall study results and limits: Ophthalmopathy cases were set apart from stable hyperthyroidism by a 13 V-J model. Blood also held most thyroid clonotypes expanded beyond 0.001.

It was RNA transcripts that yielded the amplified TCR beta CDR3 regions. RT-PCR in the first round (using the HTBI primer set) targeted the TCR CDR3. TCRdb processed the multiplex PCR reads anew with MiXCR; each CDR3 protein has one entry. The sample holds 200,000 to 250,000 distinct CDR3 sequences, over 15% seen once. Fresh peripheral blood, about 10 ml of it, supplied the PBMCs. Worth noting for this clonotype: Its specificity is not known.

This CDR3 is 14 amino acids long. V lost 8 bases to trimming and J lost 0 bases, with 11 bases between them. Source material: blood. The genes are TRBV12-3 or TRBV12-4 and TRBJ2-1; D may be TRBD2 (6 bases). This TCR derives from a young woman with Graves' ophthalmopathy. CDR3: CASSGSRSYNEQFF. The CDR3 DNA is TGTGCCAGCTCCGGGAGTCGCTCCTACAATGAGCAGTTCTTC.